The 22 T cell receptor beta chains presented below share a single source sample, sequenced in a study of blood T cell repertoires in COVID-19. Here immunoSEQ multiplex PCR was the method, and the copy in TCRdb shows in-frame clones only, minus some. Among approximately 140,000 clones listed, 70% to 90% were seen once. The source material was peripheral blood. The receptors originated from an older woman with acute or convalescent COVID-19.

This clone has only a few counts. This sequence joins TRBV5-1 and TRBJ2-7; tentatively, D is TRBD1 (6 bases). This CDR3 is 15 amino acids long. V was cut by 4 bases and J by 0 bases, with 14 bases left in between. Germline CDR1 reads SGHRS; CDR2 reads YFSETQ. The CDR3 DNA reads TGCGCCAGCAGCCGCGACAGGTCATTCTCCTACGAGCAGTACTTC. This sequence encodes CASSRDRSFSYEQYF. The full variable domain, in which reference TRBV5-1 and TRBJ2-7 provide the parts outside the CDR3, is KAGVTQTPRYLIKTRGQQVTLSCSPISGHRSVSWYQQTPGQGLQFLFEYFSETQRNKGNFPGRFSGRQFSNSRSEMNVSTLELGDSALYLCASSRDRSFSYEQYFGPGTRLTVT.

The CDR3 sequence: CASSQAQGATEAFF. The CDR3 bases are TGCGCCAGCAGCCAGGCTCAGGGGGCCACTGAAGCTTTCTTT. The chain has TRBV4-1 and TRBJ1-1; 8 nucleotides align to TRBD1. The CDR3 has 14 residues. Germline V gene sequence: CDR1 MGHRA, CDR2 YSYEKL. The V and J ends lost 3 bases and 4 bases, in that order; junction bases with no gene match: 4.

Relative to its sample, this clone is medium-sized (0.01 to 0.1%). The chain links TRBV7-8 to TRBJ2-5; no clear D. V lost 0 bases, J lost 5 bases, and 13 bases lay in between. In germline, CDR1 is SGHVS, CDR2 FQNEAQ. There are 15 residues in the CDR3. This CDR3 reads CASSLAHSSGETQYF. In nucleotides, the CDR3 is TGTGCCAGCAGCTTAGCGCACAGCTCTGGGGAGACCCAGTACTTC.

This clone was detected only a few times. The CDR3 region has the DNA TGTGCCAGCAGCTTGAAAGGGACAATCTCTGGAAACACCATATATTTT. Translating it yields CASSLKGTISGNTIYF. The chain has TRBV4-2 and TRBJ1-3, with TRBD1 as a possible D gene (6 bases). Deletions cut 5 bases from V and 0 bases from J, with 14 bases between. This CDR3 region has 16 residues. CDR1 LGHNA and CDR2 YNFKEQ come from the germline V gene.

V is TRBV7-9 and J is TRBJ2-7; TRBD1 matches 8 bases. The V gene's germline CDR1 is SEHNR and CDR2 FQNEAQ (reference sequence). The CDR3 extends over 20 amino acids. V lost 5 bases, J lost 0 bases, and 21 bases stayed unmatched. The CDR3 spells CASSIEKSTTGGGSSYEQYF. CDR3 coding DNA: TGTGCCAGCAGCATCGAGAAAAGTACCACAGGGGGAGGCAGCTCCTACGAGCAGTACTTC.

The genes are TRBV5-1 and TRBJ1-5, with D perhaps TRBD1 (5 bases). This CDR3 has 13 amino acids. V dropped 5 bases and J dropped 0 bases, with 6 bases sitting between them. Germline CDR1 reads SGHRS; CDR2 reads YFSETQ. The CDR3 protein is CASRQGSNQPQHF. Written as DNA, the CDR3 is TGCGCCAGCAGGCAGGGTAGCAATCAGCCCCAGCATTTT. The full variable domain, completed using reference TRBV5-1 and TRBJ1-5, is KAGVTQTPRYLIKTRGQQVTLSCSPISGHRSVSWYQQTPGQGLQFLFEYFSETQRNKGNFPGRFSGRQFSNSRSEMNVSTLELGDSALYLCASRQGSNQPQHFGDGTRLSIL.

The genes are TRBV4-1 and TRBJ1-4; D gene unclear. V lost 0 bases and J lost 6, with 14 bases in between. Germline V gene sequence: CDR1 MGHRA, CDR2 YSYEKL. The CDR3 is 16 residues long. Here the CDR3 DNA reads TGCGCCAGCAGCCAAGAGGTGGGCAGGCGATATGAAAAACTGTTTTTT. Amino acids: CASSQEVGRRYEKLFF.

This chain uses TRBV28 with TRBJ2-7; 9 positions agree with TRBD1. Germline loops: CDR1 MDHEN, CDR2 SYDVKM. Trimming removed 5 bases from V and 0 bases from J; junction bases left unmatched: 5. This CDR3 is 15 amino acids long. CDR3 in amino acids: CASSSNRGRSYEQYF. The CDR3 coding sequence is TGTGCCAGCAGTAGTAACAGGGGGCGCTCCTACGAGCAGTACTTC.

The chain couples TRBV30 to TRBJ1-2; the D gene is possibly TRBD1 (5 bases). The CDR3 is 13 amino acids. Trimming pared 0 bases from V and 4 bases from J, leaving 9 bases between. The germline CDR1 and CDR2 sequences are GTSNPN and SVGIG (reference sequence). The CDR3 loop is CAWSVGRAYGYTF. CDR3 coding DNA: TGTGCCTGGAGTGTAGGCAGGGCCTATGGCTACACCTTC.

This chain links TRBV7-9 with TRBJ2-3, with D maybe TRBD1 (6 bases). Germline values: CDR1 SEHNR, CDR2 FQNEAQ (reference sequence). The CDR3 covers 14 residues. V was cut by 10 bases and J by 0 bases, with 14 bases left in between. The CDR3 loop reads CATTGTTSTDTQYF. The CDR3 nucleotides read TGTGCCACCACCGGGACAACTAGCACAGATACGCAGTATTTT.

This clone was seen a handful of times. The chain combines TRBV7-8 with TRBJ1-2, with a tentative D call TRBD1 (5 bases). The germline CDR1 and CDR2 sequences are SGHVS and FQNEAQ. The V and J ends lost 0 bases and 5 bases respectively, with 7 bases between them. This CDR3 spans 13 amino acids. The CDR3 coding sequence is TGTGCCAGCAGCTTAGCTTCAGGGTATGGCTACACCTTC. Amino acids: CASSLASGYGYTF.

The chain combines TRBV2 with TRBJ2-5; 8 nucleotides line up with TRBD1. This CDR3 is 13 amino acids long. V trimming: 5 bases; J trimming: 4 bases; junction bases outside the gene matches: 3. The V gene's germline CDR1 is SNHLY and CDR2 FYNNEI. For the CDR3, the DNA is TGTGCCAGCAGTCCTGGACAGGGAGAGACCCAGTACTTC. It translates to CASSPGQGETQYF.

This clone was seen a few times. V and J are TRBV6-2 or TRBV6-3 and TRBJ2-3; TRBD2 aligns across 8 bases. This CDR3 comprises 19 residues. Germline V CDR1 and CDR2: MNHEY, SVGEGT. The junction had 20 bases not matched to a gene; V was cut back by 3 bases and J by 6 bases. CDR3 DNA: TGTGCCAGCAGTTATTTCCGCCCAACCACCGGGGGGGCTGGGGATACGCAGTATTTT. It is translated as CASSYFRPTTGGAGDTQYF.

This clone was detected once. The chain recombines TRBV6-5 with TRBJ2-7, with D possibly matching TRBD2 (6 bases). CDR1 is MNHEY, CDR2 SVGAGI, per germline. The CDR3 has 16 amino acids. With 4 bases removed from V and 3 bases from J, the gap between germline ends came to 19 bases. In DNA form, the CDR3 reads TGTGCCAGCAGTTCCCAGACCGGGACTTCTTTCTACGAGCAGTACTTC. This encodes CASSSQTGTSFYEQYF.

The chain couples TRBV6-5 to TRBJ1-2; TRBD1 matches 9 bases. The ends lost 5 bases at V and 4 bases at J; junction bases unmatched: 5. Germline V gene sequence: CDR1 MNHEY, CDR2 SVGAGI. The CDR3 loop spans 14 amino acids. CDR3 loop: CASSRGTGSYGYTF. CDR3 coding DNA: TGTGCCAGCAGTCGCGGGACAGGGAGCTATGGCTACACCTTC.

The CDR3 sequence: CAWSAAYSGRRQETQYF. CDR3 DNA: TGTGCCTGGAGTGCGGCTTATTCAGGTAGACGGCAAGAGACCCAGTACTTC. The V and J genes are TRBV30 and TRBJ2-5; D remains ambiguous. Germline loops: CDR1 GTSNPN, CDR2 SVGIG (reference sequence). This CDR3 contains 17 residues. V lost 1 base and J 2 bases, leaving 20 bases between the germline ends.

The chain carries TRBV24-1 and TRBJ2-7, with D hard to call. Germline assignment: CDR1 KGHDR and CDR2 SFDVKD. This CDR3 is 11 amino acids long. V was shortened by 7 bases and J by 4 bases, with 7 bases between the two germline ends. The CDR3 reads CATSRGYEQYF. In nucleotides, the CDR3 is TGTGCCACCAGCCGAGGATACGAGCAGTACTTC.

J is TRBJ1-3 and V is TRBV18; TRBD1 is a possible D gene (6 bases). The CDR3 length is 15 residues. Trimming cost V 5 bases and J 0 bases, with 11 bases left between them. Germline CDR1 is KGHSH and CDR2 is LQKENI. This CDR3 is CASSGLTGSGNTIYF. In DNA form, the CDR3 reads TGTGCCAGCTCAGGTTTGACAGGCTCTGGAAACACCATATATTTT.

The table lists this clone with a count of one. The chain has TRBV19 and TRBJ1-5; a possible D gene is TRBD1 (6 bases). Germline CDR1 and CDR2: LNHDA and SQIVND (reference sequence). The CDR3 has 16 residues. The germline V and J ends were trimmed by 7 bases and 0 bases, with 16 bases remaining between them. CDR3 sequence reads: CASIGGAGYSNQPQHF. CDR3 sequence (DNA): TGTGCCAGTATAGGGGGGGCTGGGTATAGCAATCAGCCCCAGCATTTT. Full variable domain (remainder filled in from reference TRBV19 and TRBJ1-5): DGGITQSPKYLFRKEGQNVTLSCEQNLNHDAMYWYRQDPGQGLRLIYYSQIVNDFQKGDIAEGYSVSREKKESFPLTVTSAQKNPTAFYLCASIGGAGYSNQPQHFGDGTRLSIL.

This clone was observed a single time. The chain carries TRBV2 and TRBJ2-3; 14 bases align to TRBD2. This CDR3 region has 18 residues. With 4 bases clipped from V and 0 bases from J, the junction kept 6 bases outside the gene matches. CDR1 is SNHLY and CDR2 is FYNNEI in the germline V gene. The CDR3 here is CASSVGTSGGPSTDTQYF. The CDR3 bases are TGTGCCAGCAGTGTGGGGACTAGCGGGGGCCCCAGCACAGATACGCAGTATTTT.

The CDR3: CASSQDPRSSYNEQFF. In nucleotides, the CDR3 is TGCGCCAGCAGCCAAGACCCCCGGAGCTCCTACAATGAGCAGTTCTTC. The chain carries TRBV4-1 and TRBJ2-1, with unresolved D. CDR1 MGHRA and CDR2 YSYEKL come from the germline V gene. The CDR3 has 16 amino acids. Trimming pared 0 bases from V and 0 bases from J, leaving 9 bases between.

The chain joins TRBV6-1 to TRBJ1-5; D not certain. The CDR3 spans 13 residues. The V and J ends lost 2 bases and 2 bases respectively, with 4 bases between them. The germline V gene encodes CDR1 MNHNS and CDR2 SASEGT. DNA of the CDR3: TGTGCCAGCAGTGAACTCCGCAATCAGCCCCAGCATTTT. Translation gives CASSELRNQPQHF.